This TCR beta chain appears in the sequencing data of a study of blood T cells in healthy people across ages. Study-level results: The unknown donor CMV status may have confounded expanded clonotype changes. In long-lived donors, naive CD4+ cell counts and diversity exceeded those of aged donors.

A second PCR of about 7 to 12 cycles used a sample-barcoded 5' primer and a J-beta primer mix. Each sample yielded at least 2.5 million CDR3-containing paired-end reads. TCRdb used MiXCR to reprocess the 5' RACE reads, holding one entry per CDR3 protein. The repertoire holds over 1,500,000 distinct CDR3 sequences, with roughly 49% as singletons. Germline CDR1 reads SGHVS; CDR2 reads FNYEAQ. This CDR3 spans 16 amino acids. As regards this clonotype: Its antigen is not identified. One end of the junction is discordant with germline, which a read error may explain.

The receptor's source is a woman aged 40 to 50 in good health. The chain carries TRBV7-6 and TRBJ2-5; D is perhaps TRBD1 (6 bases). The sequenced sample was blood. The chain's CDR3 is CTSSLGRGSAYNEQYF. In nucleotides, the CDR3 is TGTACCAGCAGCTTGGGTAGGGGGTCAGCCTACAATGAGCAGTACTTC.